The rows below give T cell receptor beta chains drawn from one sample of a study of blood T cell repertoires in COVID-19. Assay used: immunoSEQ multiplex PCR; TCRdb lists only in-frame clones, some missing. Found here are 360,000 or so clones, 87% of them singletons; the top ten hold 2.5% to 3.5%. Sequencing was performed on PBMCs or T cells enriched from blood (not recorded which). The source of these receptors is a woman in her thirties who had recovered from COVID-19. The CDR3 runs from the conserved cysteine through the conserved F or W. Fields, in order: D gene, clone size, V gene, J gene, CDR3 protein. The D gene is left open where the match is weak. Expanded clones get a size class; other rows say once, few or many, or leave the size out.

.,.,TRBV7-2,TRBJ1-2,CASSLLAMEGYTF
.,.,TRBV5-1,TRBJ1-6,CASSLAGTYNSPLHF
TRBD1,.,TRBV19,TRBJ1-1,CASSIQGARNPEAFF
.,.,TRBV11-3,TRBJ2-3,CASSLGRGIGTDTQYF
TRBD2,few,TRBV5-1,TRBJ2-7,CASSQPGLVFNEQYF
TRBD1,.,TRBV7-9,TRBJ1-1,CASSLYRGSNTEAFF
TRBD2,.,TRBV7-9,TRBJ2-1,CASSPGTSGGLNNEQFF
.,.,TRBV28,TRBJ2-1,CASRFRGSYNEQFF
TRBD2,.,TRBV9,TRBJ2-2,CASREGTSATGELFF
.,.,TRBV19,TRBJ2-1,CASSLEVRVVSEQFF
TRBD2,.,TRBV4-2,TRBJ2-7,CASSQGSTSGIEQYF
.,.,TRBV7-9,TRBJ1-2,CASSLIQGMDYGYTF
TRBD2,once,TRBV11-2,TRBJ2-3,CASSLIIAGGSDTQYF
.,.,TRBV9,TRBJ2-3,CASSVGALASTDTQYF
TRBD1,.,TRBV7-8,TRBJ1-2,CASSPEGGRGYTF
.,.,TRBV6-5,TRBJ1-5,CASETLFGGHQPQHF
.,.,TRBV6-5,TRBJ2-7,CASSYPGRGTYEQYF
.,.,TRBV6-5,TRBJ1-2,CASSYLGANYGYTF
TRBD1,.,TRBV27,TRBJ1-1,CASRWTGGVLEAFF
TRBD1,.,TRBV28,TRBJ1-2,CASRTGTGGINYGYTF
.,.,TRBV9,TRBJ1-1,CASSARYDTEAFF
TRBD2,.,TRBV2,TRBJ2-2,CASSASGRRVGELFF
.,once,TRBV13,TRBJ1-1,CASSGRGNTEAFF
TRBD1,.,TRBV28,TRBJ2-1,CASRDNPGTGTYNEQFF
TRBD1,.,TRBV6-6,TRBJ2-7,CASSPGQGNEQYF
.,.,TRBV2,TRBJ2-7,CASSEGIGGSGDEQYF
.,.,TRBV28,TRBJ1-1,CASSLTVLMNTEAFF
.,.,TRBV25-1,TRBJ1-2,CASSRAGTDSYGYTF
.,.,TRBV3-1/TRBV3-2,TRBJ1-2,CASSPGPGDYGYTF
.,.,TRBV5-4,TRBJ1-1,CASSRTSVPKQNTEAFF
TRBD1,few,TRBV5-1,TRBJ1-5,CASRLTGDSNQPQHF
.,once,TRBV9,TRBJ2-1,CASSVSNEQFF
.,.,TRBV29-1,TRBJ2-7,CSVAQGAAYEQYF
.,.,TRBV21-1,TRBJ2-3,CASRKERGATDTQYF
.,.,TRBV21-1,TRBJ2-2,CASSKGGSGRAYDGELFF
.,.,TRBV28,TRBJ1-2,CATGPRGAYGYTF
.,once,TRBV20-1,TRBJ2-1,CSAGTSNEQFF
TRBD2,.,TRBV27,TRBJ2-3,CASSHLAGPDTQYF
TRBD2,.,TRBV7-6,TRBJ2-2,CASSLAPWLAGVHTGELFF
.,.,TRBV12-3/TRBV12-4,TRBJ1-1,CASSLGRGTEAFF
.,.,TRBV28,TRBJ2-7,CASSVFDQVYEQYF
.,.,TRBV6-5,TRBJ2-1,CASAGYNEQFF
.,few,TRBV4-1,TRBJ2-7,CASSQVFTGQAYEQYF
TRBD2,.,TRBV4-1,TRBJ2-2,CASSPIGLAGGTGELFF
TRBD1,.,TRBV29-1,TRBJ1-2,CSVEDPVQQGNYGYTF
TRBD2,.,TRBV5-1,TRBJ2-5,CASSLELAGGQETQYF
.,few,TRBV27,TRBJ2-7,CATKSGQAYYEQYF
.,once,TRBV30,TRBJ1-2,CAWSAGYGYTF